This TCR beta chain was sequenced during a study of cytomegalovirus exposure and HLA in healthy donors (dated by TCRdb to the late 2010s). About the investigation overall: In an earlier analysis of roughly 500 of the donors, roughly 300 Gb of sequence data and 95 million to 130 million unique TCR beta sequences from roughly 180 million T cells were reported. High-throughput TCR immunosequencing, statistical association of individual TCRs with disease status, and machine learning were combined to predict cytomegalovirus infection status. Alongside the repertoire data, information on donor age, sex, ethnicity and CMV serostatus was compiled. Among the roughly 400 genotyped donors, under 90% belonged to the genetic ancestry cluster associated with self-reported Caucasian donors. All discovery cohort repertoires had been generated on a single sequencing platform. Typing coverage differed by locus: A, B, C, DRB1 and DQB1 were typed in roughly 620-640 donors, DQA1 in approximately 520, DPA1 in some 600, and DPB1 in around 440. Genome-wide SNP genotypes for about three fifths of the roughly 700 donors were used in a later genetic analysis, which treated that subset as a discovery cohort. Among 350 to 400 genotyped donors of the cohort, an average of around 240,000 unique TCR beta nucleotide sequences were sequenced per donor, roughly 18% of them non-productive. The study was designed to test whether signatures of past pathogen exposure could be identified by cataloging public T cell receptors. Both class I and class II loci were covered by HLA typing, at four-digit resolution. Because of strong linkage in the cohort, roughly five DR-DQ haplotypes were treated as single units for association and clustering. In the later analysis, no new phenotypic data were used to find candidate immune exposures; instead, reliance was placed on TCR beta sequences and their occurrence across donors. To study patterns of TCR occurrence, a later analysis re-analyzed previously published TCR beta repertoires from 550 to 800 donors and added high-resolution HLA genotyping. A separate validation cohort of over 95 different subjects was used in addition to the approximately 700-subject first cohort. The study used immunosequencing to profile the T cell repertoires of approximately 640 subjects and linked those repertoires to cytomegalovirus serostatus. An early release that covered about 600 HLA-typed donors contained approximately 300 gigabases of sequencing data and tens of millions of unique TCR sequences. An earlier analysis of approximately 500 of the donors applied high-throughput TCR beta sequencing to assess whether each TCR beta V gene segment acted as functional or pseudogenic. Here is what the overall study found, with its caveats: Several of the top co-occurrence clusters appeared to be linked to parvovirus B19, influenza, CMV and Epstein-Barr virus, according to a later analysis. CMV serostatus was the only immune exposure information available for the cohort. According to a later genetic analysis, donors in an Asian-associated ancestry cluster had fewer N-insertions in productive TCRs than the approximately 650-donor mean. A later analysis found that most CMV-associated TCR beta chains appeared HLA-restricted, with HLA associations seemingly driven largely by CMV exposure. A later analysis found that HLA-associated TCR beta chains were more clonally expanded and had lower generation probabilities than equally common non-associated chains. Broadly in line with IMGT annotations, most TCR beta V segments showed up in productive rearrangements about 90% or about 30% of the time in an earlier analysis of a few hundred of the donors. Only TCR beta chains were sequenced in this cohort, and the absence of alpha or paired-chain data limited detectable features. In vitro tests confirmed that a few of the cytomegalovirus-associated TCR beta chains recognize cytomegalovirus antigens. HLA typing was unavailable for some donors at each locus, so association tests used only the typed subset. The classifier was reported to diagnose cytomegalovirus status with high specificity and sensitivity in both the original and validation cohorts. Most TCR sequences were seen in very few donors, while some public TCRs were found in many individuals. Assigning TCR associations to individual alleles was difficult when HLA alleles, especially DR and DQ, strongly co-occurred. At a false discovery rate of 0.05, a later analysis linked approximately 18,000 TCR beta sequences to specific HLA alleles. According to the authors, the approach could potentially be generalized to other disease states and immunological phenotypes. Sequencing depth was assumed to be roughly uniform across donors in the presence/absence analyses, though that assumption may not hold. A group of highly shared sequence variants was considered likely to be a technical artifact of the sequencing pipeline. In the study, about 150 TCR beta chains were listed as associated with cytomegalovirus. V-gene and J-gene trimming of TCR beta chains was associated with a missense DCLRE1C variant in a later genetic analysis, and the association was replicated in an independent cohort. In a later analysis, TCR association rates were found to vary across HLA loci, with the most associated TCRs seen for DRB1 alleles and the fewest for HLA-C alleles. Some IMGT-functional V segments, including TRBV6-2 and TRBV6-3, could not be distinguished by the 87-base-pair reads and were therefore excluded. Because counts were too low, around 17 rarely observed V segments, including chromosome 9 orphons, were left out of the earlier analysis of a few hundred of the donors. Correlated functional status among segregating V segments might be attributable to linkage disequilibrium, but an unknown experimental factor could not be ruled out. A further reported finding was that TCR beta sequences accurately predicted the HLA-A and HLA-B alleles for most subjects in the first cohort.

This clone has only a few counts. Its cognate antigen has yet to be identified. No much larger clonotype is one base removed from it; base qualities were not supplied. A distance of 19 bases separates the germline ends of V and J, which lose 7 bases and 4 bases respectively. Taken from the germline V gene, the CDR1 and CDR2 loops are MDHEN and SYDVKM. The CDR3 runs 15 amino acids, cysteine and phenylalanine included. Only CDR3 DNA is held: 45 bases, read in frame from base 1. The cohort was made up of hundreds of healthy bone marrow donors. At the time of sampling, all cohort members were nominally healthy, though unrecorded immune exposures were likely present. The donor was CMV seropositive and belonged to the group of about 290 seropositive cohort members. A peripheral blood sample was collected from each donor, and TCR beta sequencing was performed on peripheral blood mononuclear cells. Genomic DNA extraction from the blood cell samples was performed with the Qiagen DNeasy Blood Extraction Kit.

The method behind the library was the immunoSEQ multiplex PCR assay. For the multiplex PCR, a mixture combining 60 forward primers for TCR Vbeta segments and 13 reverse primers for TCR Jbeta segments was used. The CDR3 region of rearranged TCR beta genes was amplified from genomic DNA with a multiplex PCR assay. The Illumina HiSeq System was used to sequence the amplified TCR beta libraries as 87-base-pair reads. The source study handled its data this way. In a later analysis, approximately 74 million unique TCR beta chains were counted across the 650 to 750 repertoires, and around 10 million of these chains were shared by at least two donors. To remove PCR and sequencing errors, raw reads were error-corrected and collapsed into unique sequences using a nearest-neighbor algorithm that merged closely related sequences. To assign V, D and J gene segments, CDR3 sequences were aligned to IMGT reference sequences. For a sequence to be retained, a match of at least six nucleotides to both a V gene segment and a J gene segment was required. Rearrangements were called productive when the CDR3 lacked stop codons and stayed in frame with V and J; all others were non-productive. Following IMGT convention, CDR3 was defined as the stretch from the second conserved V-encoded cysteine to the conserved J-encoded phenylalanine. The earlier analysis of more than 450 of the donors excluded sequences that lacked an unambiguous match to a single V gene segment. An earlier analysis of a few hundred of the donors classified V segments as functional when productive rearrangements were above 56.7% and as segregating when the standard deviation between donors was above 5%. A statistical classification framework was built for diagnosing cytomegalovirus status from the catalog of TCR beta chain sequences. V and J gene assignment, in a later analysis, came from comparing TCR nucleotide sequences with IMGT/GENE-DB human TR gene sequences. A later analysis assigned CDR3 sequences and most-parsimonious VDJ recombination scenarios with the TCRdist pipeline. In a later analysis, each TCR beta chain was defined by its CDR3 amino acid sequence together with its V-gene family, and reads lacking a unique V-gene family were excluded. In a later analysis, several hundred highly shared, low-generation-probability nucleotide sequences were removed to address suspected cross-contamination and a sequencing artifact. A later analysis calculated a clonal expansion index for each public chain from normalized within-repertoire ranks of inferred template counts. Generation probabilities in a later analysis came from a VDJ recombination model fitted to out-of-frame rearrangements, and those results were checked against IGoR. In a later analysis, TCR-TCR, TCR-HLA and TCR-CMV co-occurrence was scored with hypergeometric tests, and a repertoire-size bias correction was applied to TCR pairs. False discovery rates were estimated in a later analysis by permuting HLA or CMV assignments 20 times. In a later analysis, co-occurring TCRs were grouped using DBSCAN, and TCRdist sequence similarity was added for clustering within HLA-allele-positive subsets. For co-occurrence clustering, repertoires with fewer than 30,000 or more than 120,000 public chains were excluded, along with roughly 5 repertoires with anomalous nucleotide sharing. Sourced from immuneACCESS, this table was stored by TCRdb with only in-frame sequences that have V and J called. A share of the clones is absent; for the studies checked, an unresolved V gene accounts for under half, and the remainder has no known explanation. V and J calls plus clone size are reproduced from that table; the DNA served to infer D and trimming. The sample records 100,000 or so clones, about 81% of which are singletons. Roughly 5.1% of the sample is in the top ten clones.

The source of this sequence is a middle-aged man in good health and CMV-seropositive. The chain joins TRBV28 to TRBJ1-2, with a tentative D gene TRBD1 over 6 matching bases. The specimen was PBMCs. The base sequence is TGTGCCAGCAAAATTTCTGGGCAGGGGATCTATGGCTACACCTTC. It translates to CASKISGQGIYGYTF.